This TCR beta chain was retrieved from a study of cytomegalovirus exposure and HLA in healthy donors. Germline loops: CDR1 LGHNA, CDR2 YNFKEQ. The V and J ends lost 0 bases and 2 bases respectively, with 11 bases between them. There are 16 residues in the CDR3. The donors were part of the roughly 130-subject validation cohort, which stood apart from the roughly 670-subject first cohort. Some clones are missing from TCRdb's copy, which holds only in-frame ones; the method was immunoSEQ multiplex PCR. Of about 44,000 clones listed, more than 85% are singletons. This receptor was obtained from a woman aged 18-35 years in good health and CMV-seronegative. Sequencing was carried out using PBMCs. The chain couples TRBV4-2 to TRBJ1-5, with a weak D call TRBD1 (6 bases). The CDR3 loop is CASSQDNRAGNQPQHF. CDR3 nucleotide sequence: TGTGCCAGCAGCCAAGATAACAGGGCCGGCAATCAGCCCCAGCATTTT.